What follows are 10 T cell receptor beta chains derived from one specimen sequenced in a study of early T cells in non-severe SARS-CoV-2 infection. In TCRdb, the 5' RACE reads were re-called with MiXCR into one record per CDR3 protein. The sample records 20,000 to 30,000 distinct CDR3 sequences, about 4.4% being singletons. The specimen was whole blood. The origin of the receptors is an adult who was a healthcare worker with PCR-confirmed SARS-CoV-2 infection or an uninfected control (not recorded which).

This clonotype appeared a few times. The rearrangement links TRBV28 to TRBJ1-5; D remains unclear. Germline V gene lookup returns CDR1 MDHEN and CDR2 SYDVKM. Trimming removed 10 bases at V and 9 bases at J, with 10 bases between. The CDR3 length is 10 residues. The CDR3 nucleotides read TGTGCCATTTCGGACGGGCCCCAGCATTTT. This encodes CAISDGPQHF.

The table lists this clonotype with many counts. CDR3 in amino acids: CASSLLPGWGGTEAFF. The CDR3 DNA follows: TGCGCCAGCAGCTTGCTGCCGGGGTGGGGAGGAACTGAAGCTTTCTTT. The chain combines TRBV5-1 with TRBJ1-1; no reliable D call. The CDR3 length is 16 residues. Germline V lookup: CDR1 SGHRS, CDR2 YFSETQ. The V and J ends lost 1 base and 5 bases respectively, with 18 bases between them.

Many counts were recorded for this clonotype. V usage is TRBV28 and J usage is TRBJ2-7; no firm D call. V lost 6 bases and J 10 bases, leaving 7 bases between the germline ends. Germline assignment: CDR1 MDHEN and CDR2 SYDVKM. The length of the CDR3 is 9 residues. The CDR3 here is CASRDRQYF. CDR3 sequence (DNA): TGTGCCAGCAGAGACCGTCAGTACTTC.

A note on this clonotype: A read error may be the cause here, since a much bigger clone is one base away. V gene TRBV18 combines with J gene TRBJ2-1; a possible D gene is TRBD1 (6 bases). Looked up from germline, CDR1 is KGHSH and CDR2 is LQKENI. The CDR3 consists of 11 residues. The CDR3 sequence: CVSSGTFEQFF. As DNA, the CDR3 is TGTGTCAGCTCAGGGACATTTGAGCAGTTCTTC.

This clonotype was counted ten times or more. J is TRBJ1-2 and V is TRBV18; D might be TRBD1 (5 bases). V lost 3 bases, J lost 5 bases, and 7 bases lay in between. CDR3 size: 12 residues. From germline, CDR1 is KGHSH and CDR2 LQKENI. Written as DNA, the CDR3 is TGTGCCAGCTCACCCGGGGGATATGGCTACACCTTC. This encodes CASSPGGYGYTF.

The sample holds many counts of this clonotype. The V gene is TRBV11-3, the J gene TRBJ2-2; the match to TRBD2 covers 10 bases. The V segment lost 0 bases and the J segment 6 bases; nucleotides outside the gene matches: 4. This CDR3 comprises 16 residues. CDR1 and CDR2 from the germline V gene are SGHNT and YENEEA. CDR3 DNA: TGTGCCAGCAGCTTAGAAGGTGGGACTAGCGCCGGGGAGCTGTTTTTT. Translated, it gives CASSLEGGTSAGELFF.

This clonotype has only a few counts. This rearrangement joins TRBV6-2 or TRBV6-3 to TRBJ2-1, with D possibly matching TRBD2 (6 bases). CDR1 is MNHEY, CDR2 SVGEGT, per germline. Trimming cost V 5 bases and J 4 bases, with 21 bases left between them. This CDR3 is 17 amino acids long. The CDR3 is CASSAPPGANLYNEQFF. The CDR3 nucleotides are TGTGCCAGCAGTGCCCCCCCGGGAGCCAACCTGTACAATGAGCAGTTCTTC.

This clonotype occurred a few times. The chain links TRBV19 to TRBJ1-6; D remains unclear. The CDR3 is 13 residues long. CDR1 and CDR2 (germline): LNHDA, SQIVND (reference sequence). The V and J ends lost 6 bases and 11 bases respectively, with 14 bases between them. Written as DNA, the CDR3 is TGTGCCAGTAGCCTTACTCGGGTGCCACCCCTCCACTTT. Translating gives CASSLTRVPPLHF. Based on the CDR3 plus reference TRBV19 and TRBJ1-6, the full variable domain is DGGITQSPKYLFRKEGQNVTLSCEQNLNHDAMYWYRQDPGQGLRLIYYSQIVNDFQKGDIAEGYSVSREKKESFPLTVTSAQKNPTAFYLCASSLTRVPPLHFGNGTRLTVT.

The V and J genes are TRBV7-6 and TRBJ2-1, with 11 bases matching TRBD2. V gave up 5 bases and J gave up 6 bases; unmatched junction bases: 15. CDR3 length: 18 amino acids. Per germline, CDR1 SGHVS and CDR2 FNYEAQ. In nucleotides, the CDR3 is TGTGCCAGCAGCCCTTTAGGTAGCGGGGGGGCGTCTCTCAATGAGCAGTTCTTC. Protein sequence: CASSPLGSGGASLNEQFF. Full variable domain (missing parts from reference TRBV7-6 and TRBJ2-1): GAGVSQSPRYKVTKRGQDVALRCDPISGHVSLYWYRQALGQGPEFLTYFNYEAQQDKSGLPNDRFSAERPEGSISTLTIQRTEQRDSAMYRCASSPLGSGGASLNEQFFGPGTRLTVL.

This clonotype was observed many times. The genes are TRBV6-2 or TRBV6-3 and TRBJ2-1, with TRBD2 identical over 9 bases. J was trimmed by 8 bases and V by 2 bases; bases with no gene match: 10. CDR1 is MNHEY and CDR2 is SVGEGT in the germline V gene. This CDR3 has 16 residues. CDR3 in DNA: TGTGCCAGCAGTTACAACGTGGCGGGAGGGCCGGATGAGCAGTTCTTC. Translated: CASSYNVAGGPDEQFF.